The present T cell receptor beta chain was sequenced within a study of shared clonotypes between healthy human individuals (TCRdb year 2020). Regarding the complete study: The cohort included three men and a couple of women between 18 and 49 years of age. For each donor, CD4 naive and CD4 memory were each given three plates, CD8 naive was given two plates, and CD8 memory was given one plate. To estimate repertoire size and how much clonotypes are shared between individuals, the study performed deep sequencing of blood TCR repertoires from roughly five healthy adults. To increase sequencing depth and limit assay-specific biases, TCR repertoire library preparation and sequencing were carried out by different laboratories using diverse techniques. Leukapheresis yielded between about 0.9 and 10 billion PBMCs per donor. The study at large found these results: Sharing across a few donors was observed for 5% to 6.5% of naive CD4, over 3% of naive CD8, 2% to 2.5% of memory CD4, and approximately 0.41% of memory CD8 clonotypes. Sampling was limited to blood, and TCR repertoires in tissue likely differ from TCR repertoires in blood. Because the study included only a small number of donors, the genetic and exposure-history diversity represented was limited. Pairwise subsampling indicated that sequencing depth was expected to affect the degree of clonotype sharing among donors. Naive subsets generally had larger estimated clonotype richness than memory subsets did. Rarefaction of sorted-subset datasets indicated incomplete sequencing despite the large sequencing depth. Compared with non-shared clonotypes, the clonotypes found in all four sorted-subset donors had higher generation probabilities.

CDR3 length: 14 amino acids, cysteine to phenylalanine. The retained sequence is limited to the CDR3, 42 bases, with the frame set at the first base. The germline V gene (reference sequence) yields SEHNR for CDR1 and FQNEAQ for CDR2. Deletion took 1 base off V and 4 bases off J, with a span of 8 bases between the germline ends. For this clone: Its antigen target is currently unknown. No much larger clone is present one base from it, and per-base qualities are unavailable.

CD8 naive samples were obtained by positive selection for CCR7 among CD45RO-negative cells, yielding a CD45RA+CCR7+ population from which TemRA cells were excluded. The donors were healthy, HIV-negative adults with no recently reported acute infections or vaccinations. Every donor was a Caucasian adult living in Nashville, Tennessee, USA. After blood collection by leukapheresis, PBMCs were isolated using Ficoll-Histopaque density gradient centrifugation and then cryopreserved in the vapor phase of liquid nitrogen. Purity and quantity of every magnetically sorted T cell population were checked by analytical flow cytometry. Each sorted fraction had its genomic DNA isolated and then quantified by UV absorbance on a Nanodrop 2000c. TCR CDR3 regions were amplified from genomic DNA by multiplex PCR using the deep immunoSEQ assay. Extracted genomic DNA from each cell subset was spread evenly across all wells of several immunoSEQ 96-well plates, with each plate serving as a replicate. Each replicate PCR for sorted subsets received around 0.2 ug genomic DNA, equal to about 30,000 T cell genomes. Purified libraries were measured with a Qubit 3.0 fluorometer, size-checked on a Bioanalyzer 2100, and measured again with the KAPA Library Quantification kit. A separate single-read 150-cycle Illumina NextSeq 550 flow cell was used to sequence each immunoSEQ 96-well plate. In the paper's pipeline: Because only junctional sequences without quality scores were contained in the immunoSEQ output, filtering matching that applied to full-length reads could not be performed. To assign V/J genes and CDR3, sequences were annotated using PyIR, a Python wrapper for IgBLAST v1.9, with IMGT germline references. Reads with weak V/J assignments (E-value above 1e-6), missing CDR3, stop codons, out-of-frame junctions, or ambiguous translated residues were removed. V3J clonotypes were defined as sequences sharing the same inferred V gene, J gene, and CDR3 amino acid sequence. Percentage overlap between repertoires was calculated by dividing the number of shared unique clonotypes by the size of the smaller repertoire. RTK rarefaction, the Chao1 estimator, and Recon v2.1 estimates of unobserved clonotypes were used to assess repertoire richness. For all TCRbeta clonotypes obtained by the gDNA method from four donors, generation probabilities were computed with OLGA. TCRdb stores this immuneACCESS table with in-frame sequences only. Part of the clones is absent; in the studies checked, under half of the shortfall reflects unresolved V genes, and no reason is known for the rest. For V, J and clone size, that table is used; D and trimming come from the DNA. Within this sample are roughly 650,000 clones, with around 96% of them counted one time only. The ten largest clones capture less than 0.13% of the sample.

The specimen sequenced was naive CD8+ T cells sorted from blood. In the paper's terms, the cell subset or site label means: CD45RA+CCR7+. This receptor chain uses TRBV7-9 and TRBJ2-1; TRBD1 could be the D gene, as 6 bases match. This sequence originates from a woman under 40 in good health. The CDR3 region reads CASSLVGGYNEQFF. In nucleotide form, the sequence is TGTGCCAGCAGCTTAGTAGGGGGATACAATGAGCAGTTCTTC.